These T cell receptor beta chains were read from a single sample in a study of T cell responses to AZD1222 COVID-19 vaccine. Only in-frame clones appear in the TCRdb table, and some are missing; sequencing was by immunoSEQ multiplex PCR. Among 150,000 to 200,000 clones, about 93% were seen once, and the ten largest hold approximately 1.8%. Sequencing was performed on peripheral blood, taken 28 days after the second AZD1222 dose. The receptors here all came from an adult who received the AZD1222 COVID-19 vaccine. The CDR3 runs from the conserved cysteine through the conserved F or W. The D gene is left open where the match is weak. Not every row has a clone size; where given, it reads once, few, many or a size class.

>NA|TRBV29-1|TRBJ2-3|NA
TGCAGCGTTGAAAAGGGGGAAAGCACAGATACGCAGTATTTT
CSVEKGESTDTQYF
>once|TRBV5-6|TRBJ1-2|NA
TGTGCCAGCAGCCTAACGGGACCGGGACGGAATAACTATGGCTACACCTTC
CASSLTGPGRNNYGYTF
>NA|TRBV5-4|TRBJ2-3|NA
TGTGCCAGCAGCTGGACCCTACAGGATACGCAGTATTTT
CASSWTLQDTQYF
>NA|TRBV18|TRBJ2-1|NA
TGTGCCAGCTCACGGGCTTACAATGAGCAGTTCTTC
CASSRAYNEQFF
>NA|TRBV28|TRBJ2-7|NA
TGTGCCAGCAGTTTGGCCGGGGTCCTCTACGAGCAGTACTTC
CASSLAGVLYEQYF
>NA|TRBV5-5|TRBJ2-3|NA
TGTGCCAGCAGCCTGGGCAGGGTGGGGGCCGGAGATACGCAGTATTTT
CASSLGRVGAGDTQYF
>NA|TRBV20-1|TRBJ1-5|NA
TGCAGTGCTAGTAAGTTTGGGGCCGGGCCGCGGGGCAATCAGCCCCAGCATTTT
CSASKFGAGPRGNQPQHF
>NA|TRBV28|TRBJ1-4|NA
TGTGCCAGCAGCCCCCCGGGGGCTACCAATGAAAAACTGTTTTTT
CASSPPGATNEKLFF
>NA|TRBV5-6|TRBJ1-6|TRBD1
TGTGCCAGCAGCCCGGCGGGGACAGGGGGACCACCCCTCCACTTT
CASSPAGTGGPPLHF
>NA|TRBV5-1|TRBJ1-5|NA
TGCGCCAGCAGCTTGGCCGGGTTCTGGGATCAGCCCCAGCATTTT
CASSLAGFWDQPQHF
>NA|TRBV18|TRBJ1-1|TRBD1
TGTGCCAGCTCACGAGGACAGGGAATCATGAACACTGAAGCTTTCTTT
CASSRGQGIMNTEAFF
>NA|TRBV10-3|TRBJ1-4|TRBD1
TGTGCCATCAGTCGTGACAGGGTAACTAATGAAAAACTGTTTTTT
CAISRDRVTNEKLFF
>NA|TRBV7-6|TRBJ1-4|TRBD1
TGTGCCAGCACCCAAACAGGGGACAAACTGTTTTTT
CASTQTGDKLFF
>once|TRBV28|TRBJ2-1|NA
TGTGCCAGCAGCTCCGGACAGTTGGCCCCCAATGAGCAGTTCTTC
CASSSGQLAPNEQFF
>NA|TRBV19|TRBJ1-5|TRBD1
TGTGCCAGTAGTGACCCCAGGGGGAAAAGCAATCAGCCCCAGCATTTT
CASSDPRGKSNQPQHF
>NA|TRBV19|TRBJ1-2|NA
TGTGCCAGTAGTATTCTCCCGGATCCTTACTATGGCTACACCTTC
CASSILPDPYYGYTF
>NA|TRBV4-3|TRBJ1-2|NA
TGCGCCAGCAGCCTCTCTAGGGAGATGAGGACGGAATATGGCTACACCTTC
CASSLSREMRTEYGYTF
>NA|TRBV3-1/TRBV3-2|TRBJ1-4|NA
TGTGCCAGCAGCCCAACCCCAACTAATGAAAAACTGTTTTTT
CASSPTPTNEKLFF
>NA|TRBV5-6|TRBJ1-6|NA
TGTGCCAGCAGCTTGGTCGATAGAGATAATTCACCCCTCCACTTT
CASSLVDRDNSPLHF
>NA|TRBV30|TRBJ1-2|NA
TGTGCCTGGAGTCCTCCGGACATCATGGGCTACACCTTC
CAWSPPDIMGYTF